The present T cell receptor beta chain was sequenced within a study of beta chain features in type 1 diabetes. The study's findings and limits: A possible short-template PCR bias applies equally to patients and controls.

This clone came up a few times. The antigen is undetermined. A read error may produce the germline difference seen at one junction end. The isolated RNA, all of it, was reverse transcribed, so expressed TCRB transcripts were what got sequenced. TCRdb's table, derived via immunoSEQ multiplex PCR, lists solely in-frame clones and lacks some. The table shows around 500,000 clones, with roughly 30% occurring only once. Specimen: naive CD4+ T cells from blood. This clonotype was sampled from a man between 18 and 35 years old in good health.

The CDR3 DNA reads as TGTGCCAGCAGTTTATCGTTACAGGGTTTCGTCTTC. It encodes CASSLSLQGFVF. The V gene is TRBV28, the J gene TRBJ1-2; weak D call: TRBD1 (6 bases). This CDR3 has 12 amino acids. CDR1 is MDHEN and CDR2 is SYDVKM in the germline V gene.